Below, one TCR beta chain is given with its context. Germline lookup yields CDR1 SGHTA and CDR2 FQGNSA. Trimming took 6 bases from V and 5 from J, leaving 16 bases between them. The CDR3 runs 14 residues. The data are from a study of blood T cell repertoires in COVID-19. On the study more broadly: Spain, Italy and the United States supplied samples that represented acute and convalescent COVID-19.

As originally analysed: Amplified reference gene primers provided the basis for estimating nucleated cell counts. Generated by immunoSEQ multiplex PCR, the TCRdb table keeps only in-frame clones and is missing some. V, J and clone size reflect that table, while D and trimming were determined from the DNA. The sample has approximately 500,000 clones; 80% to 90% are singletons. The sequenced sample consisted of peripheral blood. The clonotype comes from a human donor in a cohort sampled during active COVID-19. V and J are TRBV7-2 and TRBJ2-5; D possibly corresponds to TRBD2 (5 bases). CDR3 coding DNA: TGTGCCAGCAGACCCAACGAGGGTGGCGAGACCCAGTACTTC. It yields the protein CASRPNEGGETQYF.